The 5 T cell receptor beta chains below were found in one sample sequenced in a study of CD4 T cells in relation to SARS-CoV-2 and coronaviruses. The assay was immunoSEQ multiplex PCR, and TCRdb's table has in-frame clones only and misses some. The table lists nearly 70,000 clones, 93% of them singletons. CD4+ T cells from unexposed donors were obtained before the COVID-19 pandemic (2011-2018). Sequences were obtained from naive CD4+ T cells from PBMCs. As to subset: naive CD4+ T cells isolated by negative enrichment. The receptors shown here come from a human donor in good health.

The chain carries TRBV25-1 and TRBJ1-5; D remains unclear. V lost 1 base to trimming and J lost 4 bases, with 8 bases between them. This CDR3 has 14 amino acids. CDR1 is MGHDK, CDR2 SYGVNS, per germline. The DNA of the CDR3 is TGTGCCAGCAGTGAATGGGCCTCAAATCAGCCCCAGCATTTT. This encodes CASSEWASNQPQHF.

The rearrangement uses TRBV11-2 and TRBJ1-2, with 10 bases identical to TRBD1. V was pared by 5 bases and J by 6 bases, with 6 bases of the junction left unmatched. The CDR3 loop spans 14 amino acids. CDR1 is SGHAT and CDR2 is FQNNGV in the germline V gene. As DNA, the CDR3 is TGTGCCAGCAGCCGCCGGGACAGGGGCGATGGCTACACCTTC. This translates into CASSRRDRGDGYTF.

This clone was detected only once. The chain joins TRBV19 to TRBJ1-2, with D possibly TRBD1 on 5 matching bases. The CDR3 has 13 residues. Germline V CDR1 and CDR2: LNHDA, SQIVND (reference sequence). V gave up 1 base and J gave up 3 bases, with 6 bases separating them. As DNA, the CDR3 is TGTGCCAGTAGTATAGCACAGGACTATGGCTACACCTTC. Amino acids: CASSIAQDYGYTF.

The chain combines TRBV28 with TRBJ2-7, with D possibly being TRBD1 or TRBD2 (5 bases each). The CDR3 runs to 12 residues. CDR1 is MDHEN and CDR2 is SYDVKM in the germline V gene. V lost 7 bases to trimming and J lost 5 bases, with 12 bases between them. CDR3 bases: TGTGCCAGCACCCTCGGGGCGGACGAGCAGTACTTC. Amino acids: CASTLGADEQYF.

The chain carries TRBV5-6 and TRBJ2-3, with D possibly TRBD1 on 6 matching bases. The CDR3 covers 14 residues. Deletions cut 2 bases from V and 7 bases from J, with 14 bases between. Germline CDR1 SGHDT, CDR2 YYEEEE. CDR3 DNA sequence: TGTGCCAGCAGCTTCCGGACAGTAACCTATACGCAGTATTTT. Protein product: CASSFRTVTYTQYF.